These 30 T cell receptor beta chains share one sample of origin, sequenced in a study of beta chain features in type 1 diabetes. Sequencing targeted expressed TCRB transcripts, as all isolated RNA had been reverse transcribed. Libraries were prepared by immunoSEQ multiplex PCR; TCRdb keeps only in-frame clonotypes and omits some of them. The sample holds 900,000 or so clones, roughly a sixth seen once. Sample: naive CD4+ T cells from blood. Receptors originate from a woman between 18 and 29 years old in good health.

This chain joins TRBV15 and TRBJ2-1; 7 bases align to TRBD2. Germline V gene lookup returns CDR1 LNHNV and CDR2 YYDKDF (reference sequence). The V segment lost 5 bases and the J segment 1 base; nucleotides outside the gene matches: 5. CDR3 length: 15 residues. In DNA form, the CDR3 reads TGTGCCACCAGCCCCTCTAGCGGATCCTACAATGAGCAGTTCTTC. Encoded protein: CATSPSSGSYNEQFF.

This clone showed up just a few times. The chain links TRBV28 to TRBJ2-1; the D call may be TRBD1 or TRBD2 (5 bases each). The CDR3 is 16 residues long. The germline V gene encodes CDR1 MDHEN and CDR2 SYDVKM. The germline V and J ends were trimmed by 0 bases and 7 bases, with 16 bases remaining between them. In DNA, the CDR3 is TGTGCCAGCAGTTTATGGGAGGCGGCCTGGGGGAATGAGCAGTTCTTC. It specifies CASSLWEAAWGNEQFF.

This chain links TRBV18 with TRBJ2-2; D might be TRBD2 (5 bases). Germline CDR1 KGHSH, CDR2 LQKENI. This CDR3 comprises 15 residues. Trimming pared 1 base from V and 6 bases from J, leaving 12 bases between. CDR3 loop: CASSPLRADAGELFF. As DNA, the CDR3 is TGTGCCAGCTCACCACTCAGAGCGGACGCCGGGGAGCTGTTTTTT.

The V gene is TRBV10-2, the J gene TRBJ2-7; 11 bases agree with TRBD2. Germline-derived CDR1 and CDR2 are WSHSY and SAAADI. The CDR3 sequence is 16 residues long. Trimming took 8 bases from V and 2 from J; bases not matched to a gene: 11. The CDR3 protein is CASGALAGAGTYEQYF. DNA of the CDR3: TGCGCCAGCGGAGCACTAGCGGGGGCTGGAACCTACGAGCAGTACTTC.

The chain recombines TRBV7-2 with TRBJ2-5; a weak D match, TRBD1 (5 bases). Germline V gives CDR1 SGHTA, CDR2 FQGNSA. The CDR3 loop spans 19 amino acids. The V gene lost 1 base and the J gene lost 5 bases, with 26 bases spanning the gap. The CDR3 protein is CASSLGGGAGPYPMETQYF. In DNA form, the CDR3 reads TGTGCCAGCAGCTTAGGGGGTGGGGCAGGACCTTATCCCATGGAGACCCAGTACTTC.

In nucleotides, the CDR3 is TGTGCCACCAGCAGAGAAGTGGCCCGGGGAGAGACCCAGTACTTC. This encodes CATSREVARGETQYF. The chain joins TRBV15 to TRBJ2-5, with D possibly being TRBD2 (5 bases). Germline V gene lookup returns CDR1 LNHNV and CDR2 YYDKDF (reference sequence). V was shortened by 0 bases and J by 4 bases, with 12 bases between the two germline ends. This CDR3 is built from 15 residues.

J is TRBJ2-7 and V is TRBV27; possibly TRBD1 or TRBD2 for D (5 bases each). Germline CDR1 MNHEY, CDR2 SMNVEV (reference sequence). V was cut by 5 bases and J by 1 base, with 15 bases left in between. This CDR3 is 15 amino acids long. The CDR3 coding sequence is TGTGCCAGCAGTCGAGCACCGGGACCGTCCTACGAGCAGTACTTC. Residues: CASSRAPGPSYEQYF.

The J gene is TRBJ1-5, the V gene TRBV19; no firm D call. CDR3 length: 16 amino acids. The ends were cut back, 4 bases at V and 1 base at J, with 14 bases in the middle. The germline V gene encodes CDR1 LNHDA and CDR2 SQIVND (reference sequence). The CDR3 here is CASSSPGEASNQPQHF. The DNA of the CDR3 is TGTGCCAGTAGTAGCCCCGGGGAGGCAAGCAATCAGCCCCAGCATTTT.

This clone was seen more than once but under ten times. V and J are TRBV28 and TRBJ2-5; D not certain. Germline CDR1 and CDR2: MDHEN and SYDVKM. The CDR3 covers 13 residues. V dropped 8 bases and J dropped 2 bases, with 12 bases sitting between them. Written as DNA, the CDR3 is TGTGCCAGCTCCTCCCGGAGTCAAGAGACCCAGTACTTC. Protein product: CASSSRSQETQYF. Filled out from reference TRBV28 and TRBJ2-5, the complete variable domain reads DVKVTQSSRYLVKRTGEKVFLECVQDMDHENMFWYRQDPGLGLRLIYFSYDVKMKEKGDIPEGYSVSREKKERFSLILESASTNQTSMYLCASSSRSQETQYFGPGTRLLVL.

The chain joins TRBV7-2 to TRBJ2-2; TRBD2 agrees at 11 bases. This CDR3 is 16 amino acids long. In germline, CDR1 is SGHTA, CDR2 FQGNSA. V shed 4 bases, J shed 4 bases, and the junction held 5 bases outside the gene matches. The chain's CDR3 is CASSYWTSGLTGELFF. The CDR3 DNA is TGTGCCAGCAGCTACTGGACTAGCGGGCTCACCGGGGAGCTGTTTTTT.

The rearrangement uses TRBV9 and TRBJ2-1; 10 bases match TRBD2. The length of the CDR3 is 17 residues. V gave up 0 bases and J gave up 4 bases; unmatched junction bases: 7. Germline CDR1 is SGDLS and CDR2 is YYNGEE. The CDR3 protein is CASSVGWTSGKYNEQFF. In DNA, the CDR3 is TGTGCCAGCAGCGTAGGATGGACTAGCGGAAAGTACAATGAGCAGTTCTTC.

The genes are TRBV18 and TRBJ2-1, with TRBD2 identical over 13 bases. Germline CDR1 reads KGHSH; CDR2 reads LQKENI. The CDR3 is made up of 16 amino acids. The J segment lost 7 bases and the V segment lost 3 bases, leaving 6 bases of the junction unmatched. Here the CDR3 reads CASSPILAGGWNEQFF. CDR3 sequence (DNA): TGTGCCAGCTCACCGATACTAGCGGGAGGGTGGAATGAGCAGTTCTTC.

This clone was counted a few times. CDR3 amino acids: CASSTQTGYRHAGYTF. The CDR3 DNA follows: TGTGCCAGCAGTACTCAGACAGGGTACCGGCATGCTGGCTACACCTTC. The chain is built from TRBV28 and TRBJ1-2; 7 positions agree with TRBD1. V shed 5 bases, J shed 7 bases, and the junction held 16 bases outside the gene matches. Germline assignment: CDR1 MDHEN and CDR2 SYDVKM. The CDR3 length is 16 residues.

In this sample, this clone turned up a few times. The chain links TRBV4-2 to TRBJ2-3; 7 nucleotides line up with TRBD2. Germline CDR1 and CDR2: LGHNA and YNFKEQ. This CDR3 is 17 amino acids long. The trim removed 0 bases at V and 6 bases at J, leaving 12 bases unmatched. The CDR3 DNA is TGTGCCAGCAGCCAAGAGGAGCGGGGCCGAGGAGTTGATACGCAGTATTTT. This codes for CASSQEERGRGVDTQYF.

This clone was observed a few times. V and J are TRBV6-1 and TRBJ1-4; D might be TRBD1 (6 bases). The CDR3 has 14 residues. V lost 3 bases, J lost 3 bases, and 8 bases lay in between. Germline V gene data show CDR1 as MNHNS and CDR2 as SASEGT. CDR3 coding DNA: TGTGCCAGCAGTGAGGGGGCAGCTAATGAAAAACTGTTTTTT. Its protein product is CASSEGAANEKLFF.

This clone turned up a few times. At the DNA level, this CDR3 is encoded by other sequences in the same sample as well. The V and J genes are TRBV20-1 and TRBJ2-7, with D unclear. Germline CDR1 reads DFQATT; CDR2 reads SNEGSKA (reference sequence). The CDR3 totals 10 residues. V was trimmed by 5 bases and J by 2 bases, leaving 4 bases between them. The CDR3 reads CSAGPYEQYF. CDR3 DNA: TGCAGTGCTGGCCCCTACGAGCAGTACTTC.

The table lists this clone with a few counts. This sample also contains other DNA sequences that code for the same CDR3. The chain uses TRBV20-1 and TRBJ2-1, with no clear D. There are 10 residues in the CDR3. V dropped 2 bases and J dropped 7 bases, with 3 bases sitting between them. Per germline, CDR1 DFQATT and CDR2 SNEGSKA (reference sequence). The CDR3 here is CSARWNEQFF. CDR3 DNA: TGCAGTGCTAGATGGAATGAGCAGTTCTTC.

This clone has more than one count but fewer than ten. The rearrangement uses TRBV5-4 and TRBJ2-2, with D perhaps matching TRBD2 (6 bases). V lost 3 bases and J 7 bases, leaving 10 bases between the germline ends. Per the germline V gene, CDR1 is SGHNT and CDR2 is YYREEE (reference sequence). The CDR3 extends over 13 amino acids. The CDR3 here is CASSYRGGGELFF. The CDR3 bases are TGTGCCAGCAGCTATCGGGGAGGCGGGGAGCTGTTTTTT.

This clone was counted a few times. This rearrangement joins TRBV28 to TRBJ1-4, with 7 bases lining up with TRBD1. The germline gives CDR1 MDHEN, CDR2 SYDVKM. The CDR3 totals 14 residues. Trimming removed 4 bases from V and 5 bases from J; junction bases left unmatched: 4. For the CDR3, the DNA is TGTGCCAGCAGTTCGGGACAGCAGAATGAAAAACTGTTTTTT. Amino acids: CASSSGQQNEKLFF.

V gene TRBV19 combines with J gene TRBJ1-1; D unresolved. The CDR3 runs 13 residues. From germline, CDR1 is LNHDA and CDR2 SQIVND (reference sequence). Between the trimmed V and J ends, which lost 3 bases and 2 bases, there was a span of 7 bases. Here the CDR3 DNA reads TGTGCCAGTAGTATGAGGGATAACACTGAAGCTTTCTTT. Protein sequence: CASSMRDNTEAFF.

This chain uses TRBV11-2 with TRBJ2-1; 9 bases fit TRBD2. The CDR3 contains 15 residues. Germline V gene sequence: CDR1 SGHAT, CDR2 FQNNGV. Trimming at V came to 3 bases and at J to 9 bases, leaving 9 bases not matched to a gene. The CDR3 region is CASSFLGGRATEQFF. The CDR3 bases are TGTGCCAGCAGCTTCTTAGGCGGGAGGGCCACTGAGCAGTTCTTC. The variable domain in full, with the rest retrieved from reference TRBV11-2 and TRBJ2-1, is EAGVAQSPRYKIIEKRQSVAFWCNPISGHATLYWYQQILGQGPKLLIQFQNNGVVDDSQLPKDRFSAERLKGVDSTLKIQPAKLEDSAVYLCASSFLGGRATEQFFGPGTRLTVL.

This clone was seen a few times. The gene calls are TRBV7-3 and TRBJ2-6; D may be TRBD1 (5 bases). Per the germline V gene, CDR1 is SGHTA and CDR2 is FQGTGA. The CDR3 runs to 16 residues. Trimming left V 4 bases short and J 1 base short, with 11 bases between. The CDR3 spells CASSSYQGSGANVLTF. The DNA for the CDR3 is TGTGCCAGCAGCTCGTACCAGGGATCTGGGGCCAACGTCCTGACTTTC.

The chain has TRBV5-4 and TRBJ1-1; D unresolved. V dropped 0 bases and J dropped 1 base, with 13 bases sitting between them. Germline V CDR1 and CDR2: SGHNT, YYREEE (reference sequence). The CDR3 has 16 residues. In DNA, the CDR3 is TGTGCCAGCAGCTTGGCCGCAGGAGAACGGAACACTGAAGCTTTCTTT. This codes for CASSLAAGERNTEAFF.

The chain recombines TRBV5-1 with TRBJ2-7; 7 positions match TRBD1. CDR3 length equals 13 residues. Germline lookup yields CDR1 SGHRS and CDR2 YFSETQ. V dropped 0 bases and J dropped 6; count of bases not matched to a gene: 3. The CDR3 sequence: CASSLGTGGEQYF. CDR3 DNA: TGCGCCAGCAGCTTGGGGACAGGAGGCGAGCAGTACTTC.

Only a few counts were recorded for this clone. V usage is TRBV9 and J usage is TRBJ2-5, with no clear D. The CDR3 is 15 residues long. V gave up 2 bases and J gave up 5 bases, with 16 bases separating them. Germline V lookup: CDR1 SGDLS, CDR2 YYNGEE. The CDR3 nucleotides read TGTGCCAGCAGCGTCGGGCCCACTTCCTTCGAGACCCAGTACTTC. Residues: CASSVGPTSFETQYF.

This clone has just a few counts. The chain is built from TRBV7-9 and TRBJ2-1; 7 bases agree with TRBD2. The length of the CDR3 is 16 residues. J gave up 2 bases and V 1 base, and 5 bases lay outside the gene matches. The germline V gene has CDR1 SEHNR and CDR2 FQNEAQ (reference sequence). Written as DNA, the CDR3 is TGTGCCAGCAGCTTAGGACTAGCTGCACCCTACAATGAGCAGTTCTTC. Translation: CASSLGLAAPYNEQFF. The variable domain in full, with the rest retrieved from reference TRBV7-9 and TRBJ2-1, is DTGVSQNPRHKITKRGQNVTFRCDPISEHNRLYWYRQTLGQGPEFLTYFQNEAQLEKSRLLSDRFSAERPKGSFSTLEIQRTEQGDSAMYLCASSLGLAAPYNEQFFGPGTRLTVL.

This clone came up a few times. The V call is TRBV5-6, the J call TRBJ1-1; no clear D gene. V was cut by 1 base and J by 7 bases, with 14 bases left in between. This CDR3 has 14 residues. Germline CDR1 is SGHDT and CDR2 is YYEEEE. The CDR3 sequence is CASSLWAPPLEAFF. As DNA, the CDR3 is TGTGCCAGCAGCTTGTGGGCTCCCCCCCTTGAAGCTTTCTTT.

This clone was counted a few times. V usage is TRBV6-1 and J usage is TRBJ2-1, with TRBD1 matching 7 bases. The CDR3 runs 15 residues. The V gene's germline CDR1 is MNHNS and CDR2 SASEGT. V was pared by 1 base and J by 3 bases, with 3 bases of the junction left unmatched. The CDR3 reads CASSEDRGIYNEQFF. The CDR3 nucleotides are TGTGCCAGCAGTGAAGACAGGGGAATCTACAATGAGCAGTTCTTC.

The rearrangement joins TRBV6-5 to TRBJ2-2; 7 bases agree with TRBD1. Germline CDR1 and CDR2: MNHEY and SVGAGI. CDR3 size: 14 residues. Germline trimming cut 5 bases from V and 5 bases from J; bases unmatched to any gene: 5. The CDR3 DNA sequence: TGTGCCAGCAGTCGACAGGGAAAGACCGGGGAGCTGTTTTTT. The encoded protein is CASSRQGKTGELFF.

The gene calls are TRBV6-5 and TRBJ2-3, with TRBD2 matching 10 bases. CDR1 is MNHEY, CDR2 SVGAGI, per germline. The CDR3 consists of 15 residues. The V segment lost 7 bases and the J segment 1 base; nucleotides outside the gene matches: 5. In DNA, the CDR3 is TGTGCCAGCACCGCCGGGACTAGCGGCACAGATACGCAGTATTTT. Protein: CASTAGTSGTDTQYF.